Given below is one T cell receptor (beta chain) in context. Its antigen is not identified. Molecular barcoding with unique molecular identifiers was used for the TCRbeta library. One entry per CDR3 protein, called by TCRdb with MiXCR from the PCR reads. Among 500,000 or so distinct CDR3 sequences, roughly 10% were seen once, and the ten largest hold 12% to 15%. These data belong to a study of T-cell reconstitution after alpha-beta-depleted transplantation in children. Overall study results and limits: Diversity of TCRbeta at day 60 was high in some patients, arising from surviving recipient T cells and thymic progenitors.

The CDR3 is 22 residues long. J lost 2 bases, V lost 3 bases, and 22 bases had no gene match. Per germline, CDR1 MGHRA and CDR2 YSYEKL. V usage is TRBV4-1 and J usage is TRBJ1-5; TRBD1 matches at 10 bases. The TCR originated in a female patient between 2 and 15 years old who had a stem cell transplant for aplastic anemia, so the T cells may come from the graft donor. Sequences were derived from PBMCs, mostly from graft donor cells, sampled 180 days after TCRalphabeta/CD19-depleted stem cell transplant. CDR3 in amino acids: CASSHWSPGQGPGAGGNQPQHF. The CDR3 nucleotides are TGCGCCAGCAGCCATTGGTCCCCGGGACAGGGGCCGGGAGCTGGCGGCAATCAGCCCCAGCATTTT.